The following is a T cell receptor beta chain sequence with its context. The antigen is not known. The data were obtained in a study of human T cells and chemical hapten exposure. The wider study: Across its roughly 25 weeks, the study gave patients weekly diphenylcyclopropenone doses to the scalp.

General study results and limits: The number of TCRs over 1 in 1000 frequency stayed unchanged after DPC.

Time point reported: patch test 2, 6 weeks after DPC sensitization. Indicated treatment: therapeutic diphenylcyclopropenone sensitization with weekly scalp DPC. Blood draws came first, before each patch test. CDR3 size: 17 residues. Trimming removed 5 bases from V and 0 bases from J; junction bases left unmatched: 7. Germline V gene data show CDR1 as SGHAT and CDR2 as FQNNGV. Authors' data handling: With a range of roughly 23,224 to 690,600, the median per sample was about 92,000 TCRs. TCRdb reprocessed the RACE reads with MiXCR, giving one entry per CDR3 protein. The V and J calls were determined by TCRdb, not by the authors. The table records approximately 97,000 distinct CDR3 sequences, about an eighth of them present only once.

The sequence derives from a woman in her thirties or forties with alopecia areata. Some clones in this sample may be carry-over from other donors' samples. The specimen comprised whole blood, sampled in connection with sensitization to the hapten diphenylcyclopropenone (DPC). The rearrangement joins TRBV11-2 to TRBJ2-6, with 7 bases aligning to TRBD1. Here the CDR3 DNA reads TGTGCCAGCAGCCTCGCGCACAGGGGCTCTGGGGCCAACGTCCTGACTTTC. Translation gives CASSLAHRGSGANVLTF.